Listed here are 20 T cell receptor beta chains from one sample, sequenced in a study of T cells in localized non-small cell lung cancer. Profiled with immunoSEQ multiplex PCR; TCRdb holds only in-frame clones, not every one. The data hold tens of thousands of clones, with 90% observed a single time. The sample here was peripheral blood, taken before any cancer treatment. Receptor source: a woman aged 40 to 75 with stage I lung adenocarcinoma.

This chain connects TRBV6-1 to TRBJ1-2, with D possibly TRBD1 on 5 matching bases. CDR1 MNHNS and CDR2 SASEGT come from the germline V gene. There are 14 residues in the CDR3. V lost 6 bases and J lost 4, with 15 bases in between. CDR3 bases: TGTGCCAGCAGAAGGGACCCCGACCGCTATGGCTACACCTTC. Its translation: CASRRDPDRYGYTF.

This chain uses TRBV9 with TRBJ2-7, with a tentative D call TRBD1 (6 bases). Trimming removed 2 bases from V and 1 base from J, with 13 bases in between. CDR1 is SGDLS, CDR2 YYNGEE, per germline. The CDR3 is made up of 15 amino acids. This CDR3 reads CASSVGSRGSYEQYF. CDR3 coding DNA: TGTGCCAGCAGCGTCGGCAGCAGGGGATCCTACGAGCAGTACTTC.

The J gene is TRBJ1-1, the V gene TRBV18; D unresolved. Trimming cost V 3 bases and J 0 bases, with 8 bases left between them. Germline loops: CDR1 KGHSH, CDR2 LQKENI. CDR3 length: 14 amino acids. In DNA, the CDR3 is TGTGCCAGCTCACCCGCCAACCTGAACACTGAAGCTTTCTTT. As protein: CASSPANLNTEAFF.

The rearrangement links TRBV5-1 to TRBJ1-5; weak D call: TRBD1 (5 bases). Germline V lookup: CDR1 SGHRS, CDR2 YFSETQ. This CDR3 spans 15 amino acids. V was pared by 4 bases and J by 0 bases, with 11 bases between. This CDR3 reads CASSAGTDSNQPQHF. For the CDR3, the DNA is TGCGCCAGCAGCGCGGGGACGGATAGCAATCAGCCCCAGCATTTT.

V usage is TRBV2 and J usage is TRBJ2-2; D remains unclear. Per the germline V gene, CDR1 is SNHLY and CDR2 is FYNNEI. This CDR3 comprises 15 residues. V was shortened by 1 base and J by 1 base, with 7 bases between the two germline ends. CDR3 in amino acids: CASSEGLGNTGELFF. CDR3 DNA sequence: TGTGCCAGCAGTGAAGGTCTGGGGAACACCGGGGAGCTGTTTTTT.

The chain combines TRBV9 with TRBJ2-5; 8 bases agree with TRBD1. Trimming at V came to 3 bases and at J to 1 base, leaving 8 bases not matched to a gene. Germline assignment: CDR1 SGDLS and CDR2 YYNGEE. This CDR3 spans 16 amino acids. The CDR3 loop reads CASSGGTGTAQETQYF. CDR3 sequence (DNA): TGTGCCAGCAGCGGAGGGACAGGCACCGCCCAAGAGACCCAGTACTTC. Based on the CDR3 plus reference TRBV9 and TRBJ2-5, the full variable domain is DSGVTQTPKHLITATGQRVTLRCSPRSGDLSVYWYQQSLDQGLQFLIQYYNGEERAKGNILERFSAQQFPDLHSELNLSSLELGDSALYFCASSGGTGTAQETQYFGPGTRLLVL.

The chain is built from TRBV13 and TRBJ1-1; D call uncertain. Trimming took off 0 bases at V and 6 bases at J, with 5 bases between the two ends. The V gene's germline CDR1 is PRHDT and CDR2 FYEKMQ (reference sequence). The CDR3 is 12 amino acids. CDR3 protein: CASSLGAPEAFF. DNA of the CDR3: TGTGCCAGCAGCTTAGGGGCCCCTGAAGCTTTCTTT.

V and J are TRBV6-6 and TRBJ1-1, with D possibly matching TRBD1 (6 bases). The CDR3 runs 16 residues. CDR1 is MNHNY, CDR2 SVGAGI, per germline (reference sequence). Deletions cut 0 bases from V and 4 bases from J, with 15 bases between. In nucleotides, the CDR3 is TGTGCCAGCAGTTACTCGACGGGGGGCGTCGTCACTGAAGCTTTCTTT. Amino acids: CASSYSTGGVVTEAFF.

The chain joins TRBV19 to TRBJ2-7, with a tentative D call TRBD1 (5 bases). The CDR3 runs 15 residues. Trimming shortened V by 2 bases and J by 3 bases, and 14 bases separated the two germline ends. Looked up from germline, CDR1 is LNHDA and CDR2 is SQIVND (reference sequence). The CDR3: CASSIRGVRGYEQYF. CDR3 nucleotide sequence: TGTGCCAGTAGTATAAGGGGCGTGAGAGGCTACGAGCAGTACTTC.

The chain has TRBV7-8 and TRBJ1-4; unclear D gene. There are 16 residues in the CDR3. V lost 1 base, J lost 9 bases, and 18 bases lay in between. CDR1 SGHVS and CDR2 FQNEAQ come from the germline V gene. The CDR3 region has the DNA TGTGCCAGCAGCTTAGGGGCGGGCGGGAGCCAGCAAAAACTGTTTTTT. It codes for CASSLGAGGSQQKLFF.

The rearrangement uses TRBV11-3 and TRBJ1-1, with D unclear. CDR3 length: 13 residues. Germline V lookup: CDR1 SGHNT, CDR2 YENEEA. Trimming pared 1 base from V and 1 base from J, leaving 4 bases between. CDR3 residues: CASSLGKNTEAFF. The CDR3 nucleotides are TGTGCCAGCAGCTTAGGGAAGAACACTGAAGCTTTCTTT.

The rearrangement uses TRBV11-2 and TRBJ2-1, with D possibly being TRBD1 (6 bases). The CDR3 consists of 15 residues. Trimming took 2 bases from V and 0 from J, leaving 8 bases between them. The V gene's germline CDR1 is SGHAT and CDR2 FQNNGV. CDR3 protein: CASSLMTGSYNEQFF. The CDR3 nucleotides are TGTGCCAGCAGCTTAATGACAGGCTCCTACAATGAGCAGTTCTTC.

This chain joins TRBV27 and TRBJ2-5; no reliable D call. Per the germline V gene, CDR1 is MNHEY and CDR2 is SMNVEV (reference sequence). V shed 6 bases and J shed 0 bases, with 17 bases lying between them. CDR3 length: 16 amino acids. The CDR3 coding sequence is TGTGCCAGCAGCTCCCACCGTTTCGGGTACCAAGAGACCCAGTACTTC. Translating it yields CASSSHRFGYQETQYF.

J is TRBJ1-1 and V is TRBV7-2; 9 bases are a match to TRBD1. The germline gives CDR1 SGHTA, CDR2 FQGNSA. CDR3 length: 15 residues. V lost 5 bases, J lost 6 bases, and 10 bases stayed unmatched. The CDR3 DNA reads as TGTGCCAGCAGCAACCTACAGGGGGCTGGCTCTGAAGCTTTCTTT. This sequence encodes CASSNLQGAGSEAFF.

The rearrangement joins TRBV6-6 to TRBJ1-5; D is unclear. Germline V lookup: CDR1 MNHNY, CDR2 SVGAGI (reference sequence). V lost 2 bases and J lost 5, with 10 bases in between. This CDR3 region has 14 residues. CDR3 sequence (DNA): TGTGCCAGCAGTTACAACGTGGTGGATCAGCCCCAGCATTTT. It specifies CASSYNVVDQPQHF.

The V and J genes are TRBV6-5 and TRBJ1-6, with D unresolved. Between the trimmed V and J ends, which lost 2 bases and 12 bases, there was a span of 14 bases. CDR1 MNHEY and CDR2 SVGAGI come from the germline V gene. This CDR3 is built from 14 residues. In DNA, the CDR3 is TGTGCCAGCAGTTACGAGAGGGCGGCGAGACCCCTCCACTTT. It yields the protein CASSYERAARPLHF.

Here the CDR3 DNA reads TGTGCCAGCAGCGAGCGGGAGAGCTCCTACAATGAGCAGTTCTTC. Translation: CASSERESSYNEQFF. The V gene is TRBV2, the J gene TRBJ2-1, with 8 bases identical to TRBD2. V lost 6 bases and J lost 0; bases outside the gene matches: 4. CDR1 SNHLY and CDR2 FYNNEI come from the germline V gene. The CDR3 consists of 15 residues.

The chain is built from TRBV7-2 and TRBJ1-6; D call uncertain. The V gene's germline CDR1 is SGHTA and CDR2 FQGNSA. The CDR3 has 14 amino acids. Trimming took 2 bases from V and 10 from J, leaving 12 bases between them. The CDR3 loop is CASSLQREVSPLHF. The CDR3, as DNA: TGTGCCAGCAGCTTACAGAGAGAGGTCTCACCCCTCCACTTT.

The V call is TRBV6-5, the J call TRBJ1-5; a possible D gene is TRBD1 (5 bases). The V end lost 2 bases, the J end lost 1 base, and 6 bases lay between the germline ends. CDR3 length: 14 residues. CDR1 and CDR2 (germline): MNHEY, SVGAGI. The CDR3 DNA is TGTGCCAGCAGTTACAGGGACAGCAATCAGCCCCAGCATTTT. Its protein product is CASSYRDSNQPQHF.

This clone is a singleton in its sample. The V and J genes are TRBV11-2 and TRBJ2-5; D gene unclear. The CDR3 contains 13 residues. The germline V gene has CDR1 SGHAT and CDR2 FQNNGV. V lost 4 bases and J lost 4, with 10 bases in between. CDR3 protein: CASSSELRETQYF. The CDR3 DNA sequence: TGTGCCAGCAGCTCTGAGCTCCGAGAGACCCAGTACTTC.